The rows below give T cell receptor beta chains drawn from one sample of a study of T cell repertoires in cytomegalovirus infection. TCRdb re-called the reads through MiXCR, storing one row per CDR3 protein. Altogether 200,000 to 300,000 distinct CDR3 sequences are present, about 5.9% being singletons, with the ten largest covering 6.5%. Specimen: PBMCs. These receptors came from a human donor in good health (CMV status not recorded). Some clones in this sample may be carry-over from other donors' samples. The CDR3 runs from the conserved cysteine through the conserved F or W. A D gene is named only where the DNA matches it firmly. Expanded clones are given a class, and other clones once, few, many or no size at all.

D gene: .
clone size: many
J gene: TRBJ1-5
V gene: TRBV6-2/TRBV6-3
CDR3 DNA: TGTGCCAGCAGTTACTTTAAGGGGCTTCAGCCCCAGCATTTT
CDR3 protein: CASSYFKGLQPQHF

D gene: .
clone size: many
J gene: TRBJ2-3
V gene: TRBV7-2
CDR3 DNA: TGTGCCAGCAGCCCTCAAGCGGCCCTGTTAGTAGATACGCAGTATTTT
CDR3 protein: CASSPQAALLVDTQYF

D gene: .
clone size: many
J gene: TRBJ2-1
V gene: TRBV5-1
CDR3 DNA: TGCGCCAGCAGCTTGGACGGCCTCTCCTACAATGAGCAGTTCTTC
CDR3 protein: CASSLDGLSYNEQFF

D gene: .
clone size: many
J gene: TRBJ1-6
V gene: TRBV7-6
CDR3 DNA: TGTGCCAGCAGCTTGACAATGGGTAATTCACCCCTCCACTTT
CDR3 protein: CASSLTMGNSPLHF

D gene: .
clone size: many
J gene: TRBJ1-5
V gene: TRBV19
CDR3 DNA: TGTGCCAGTAGTATTTTACCGGGATCCACCAATCAGCCCCAGCATTTT
CDR3 protein: CASSILPGSTNQPQHF

D gene: .
clone size: many
J gene: TRBJ2-3
V gene: TRBV27
CDR3 DNA: TGTGCCAGCAGTTTAGGGGTCGGCACAGATACGCAGTATTTT
CDR3 protein: CASSLGVGTDTQYF

D gene: .
clone size: many
J gene: TRBJ2-7
V gene: TRBV7-2
CDR3 DNA: TGTGCCAGCAGCTTAGGAGGGGGTACCATCTACGAGCAGTACTTC
CDR3 protein: CASSLGGGTIYEQYF

D gene: .
clone size: many
J gene: TRBJ1-2
V gene: TRBV29-1
CDR3 DNA: TGCAGCGTTGAAGGACAGGCTGTATGGGGCTACACCTTC
CDR3 protein: CSVEGQAVWGYTF

D gene: .
clone size: .
J gene: TRBJ2-2
V gene: TRBV11-2
CDR3 DNA: TGTGCCAGCAGCTTGAACAGACAGAACACCGGGGAGCTGTTTTTT
CDR3 protein: CASSLNRQNTGELFF

D gene: .
clone size: many
J gene: TRBJ2-7
V gene: TRBV6-2/TRBV6-3
CDR3 DNA: TGTGCCAGCGGCCAAGGCTACGAGCAGTACTTC
CDR3 protein: CASGQGYEQYF

D gene: .
clone size: many
J gene: TRBJ1-5
V gene: TRBV6-2/TRBV6-3
CDR3 DNA: TGTGCCAGCTCACAAAAAAAGGGCAATCAGCCCCAGCATTTT
CDR3 protein: CASSQKKGNQPQHF

D gene: .
clone size: many
J gene: TRBJ1-4
V gene: TRBV6-6
CDR3 DNA: TGTGCCAGCAGTTACGGTGGAGTAATTAATGAAAAACTGTTTTTT
CDR3 protein: CASSYGGVINEKLFF

D gene: .
clone size: few
J gene: TRBJ1-3
V gene: TRBV2
CDR3 DNA: TGTGCCAGCAAAAGCAGCGCCTCTGGAAACACCATATATTTT
CDR3 protein: CASKSSASGNTIYF

D gene: .
clone size: many
J gene: TRBJ2-7
V gene: TRBV20-1
CDR3 DNA: TGCAGTGCAGCTCAGGGGGGCAACTCCTACGAGCAGTACTTC
CDR3 protein: CSAAQGGNSYEQYF

D gene: TRBD1
clone size: few
J gene: TRBJ1-2
V gene: TRBV27
CDR3 DNA: TGTGCCAGCAGTTTCTCAGGGGGCGAAAGTGGCTATGGCTACACCTTC
CDR3 protein: CASSFSGGESGYGYTF

D gene: TRBD1
clone size: .
J gene: TRBJ2-3
V gene: TRBV6-5
CDR3 DNA: TGTGCCAGCAGTGGAGACAGGGGCACAGATACGCAGTATTTT
CDR3 protein: CASSGDRGTDTQYF

D gene: .
clone size: many
J gene: TRBJ2-5
V gene: TRBV7-7
CDR3 DNA: TGTGCTAGCAGCTTAGCCTCGGGCCTACAAGAGACCCAGTACTTC
CDR3 protein: CASSLASGLQETQYF

D gene: TRBD1
clone size: .
J gene: TRBJ2-1
V gene: TRBV7-2
CDR3 DNA: TGTGCCAGCAGCTTTGGACAGGAGATCAATGAGCAGTTCTTC
CDR3 protein: CASSFGQEINEQFF

D gene: .
clone size: many
J gene: TRBJ2-1
V gene: TRBV3-1
CDR3 DNA: TGTGCCAGCAGCCAGACCCTCGGACTAAGTTACAATGAGCAGTTCTTC
CDR3 protein: CASSQTLGLSYNEQFF

D gene: .
clone size: many
J gene: TRBJ2-3
V gene: TRBV7-2
CDR3 DNA: TGTGCCAGCAGCCCGCCGGGGCTTTTAGTTGGCACAGATACGCAGTATTTT
CDR3 protein: CASSPPGLLVGTDTQYF

D gene: TRBD1
clone size: .
J gene: TRBJ1-1
V gene: TRBV19
CDR3 DNA: TGTGCCAGTAGCCGCCGACAGGGGGAAACTGAAGCTTTCTTT
CDR3 protein: CASSRRQGETEAFF

D gene: TRBD1
clone size: .
J gene: TRBJ2-7
V gene: TRBV9
CDR3 DNA: TGTGCCAGCAGCGTAGCTACAGGGGACACGATCTACGAGCAGTACTTC
CDR3 protein: CASSVATGDTIYEQYF

D gene: .
clone size: few
J gene: TRBJ1-6
V gene: TRBV18
CDR3 DNA: TGTGCCAGCTCACCAGCCGACAAAGATGGATCACCCCTCCACTTT
CDR3 protein: CASSPADKDGSPLHF

D gene: TRBD1
clone size: .
J gene: TRBJ2-7
V gene: TRBV14
CDR3 DNA: TGTGCCAGCAGCCCCAGGACAGGGCCCTACTACGAGCAGTACTTC
CDR3 protein: CASSPRTGPYYEQYF

D gene: TRBD1
clone size: few
J gene: TRBJ2-7
V gene: TRBV6-2/TRBV6-3
CDR3 DNA: TGTGCCAGCAGTTACTGGGGGACAGGGGCCGAGCAGTACTTC
CDR3 protein: CASSYWGTGAEQYF

D gene: TRBD1
clone size: .
J gene: TRBJ2-3
V gene: TRBV19
CDR3 DNA: TGTGCCAGTAGTATTCGGGACAGAATTAGCACAGATACGCAGTATTTT
CDR3 protein: CASSIRDRISTDTQYF

D gene: .
clone size: many
J gene: TRBJ1-1
V gene: TRBV7-2
CDR3 DNA: TGTGCCAGCACCCGGGGGGGAACCAACACTGAAGCTTTCTTT
CDR3 protein: CASTRGGTNTEAFF

D gene: .
clone size: many
J gene: TRBJ2-3
V gene: TRBV5-6
CDR3 DNA: TGTGCCAGCAGCATTCCAGGGGACACAGATACGCAGTATTTT
CDR3 protein: CASSIPGDTDTQYF

D gene: TRBD2
clone size: .
J gene: TRBJ2-5
V gene: TRBV19
CDR3 DNA: TGTGCCAGTAGTATCAAGCGGGGGCCCCAAGAGACCCAGTACTTC
CDR3 protein: CASSIKRGPQETQYF

D gene: .
clone size: many
J gene: TRBJ2-1
V gene: TRBV20-1
CDR3 DNA: TGCAGTGCCTTAGCGGCGGGGTTAGACAATGAGCAGTTCTTC
CDR3 protein: CSALAAGLDNEQFF

D gene: .
clone size: many
J gene: TRBJ2-2
V gene: TRBV6-2/TRBV6-3
CDR3 DNA: TGTGCCAGCAGTACCCCCAGCGCGGGGAGGAACACCGGGGAGCTGTTTTTT
CDR3 protein: CASSTPSAGRNTGELFF

D gene: TRBD1
clone size: many
J gene: TRBJ1-1
V gene: TRBV6-5
CDR3 DNA: TGTGCCAGCAGTTATGGGAACGGACAGGGGATGAACACTGAAGCTTTCTTT
CDR3 protein: CASSYGNGQGMNTEAFF